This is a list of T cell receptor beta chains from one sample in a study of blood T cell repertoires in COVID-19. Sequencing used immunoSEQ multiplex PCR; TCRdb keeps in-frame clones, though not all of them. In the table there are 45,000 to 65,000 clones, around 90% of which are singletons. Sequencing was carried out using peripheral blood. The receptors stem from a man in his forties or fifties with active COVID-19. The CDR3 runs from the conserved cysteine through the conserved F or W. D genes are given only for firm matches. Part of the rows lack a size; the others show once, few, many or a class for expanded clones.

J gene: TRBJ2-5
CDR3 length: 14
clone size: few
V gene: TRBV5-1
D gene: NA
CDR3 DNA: TGCGCCAGCAGACCCATGACAGGCCAAGAGACCCAGTACTTC
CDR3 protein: CASRPMTGQETQYF

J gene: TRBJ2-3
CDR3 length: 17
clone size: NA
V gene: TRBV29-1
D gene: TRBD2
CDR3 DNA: TGCAGCGTTGAAGATGTGAGCGGGAGCGCTAGCACAGATACGCAGTATTTT
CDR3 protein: CSVEDVSGSASTDTQYF

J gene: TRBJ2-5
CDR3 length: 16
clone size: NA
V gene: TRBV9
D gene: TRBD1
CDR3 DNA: TGTGCCAGCAGCGAGGAAGGACAGGCGGGTCAAGAGACCCAGTACTTC
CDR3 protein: CASSEEGQAGQETQYF

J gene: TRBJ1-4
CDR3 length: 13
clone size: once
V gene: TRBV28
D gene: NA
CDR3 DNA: TGTGCCAGCAGTTCTGGACAGAATGAAAAACTGTTTTTT
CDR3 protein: CASSSGQNEKLFF

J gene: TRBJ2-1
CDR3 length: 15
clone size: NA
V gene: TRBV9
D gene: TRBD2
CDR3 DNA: TGTGCCAGCAGCGTAGCGGGAGGACACTACAATGAGCAGTTCTTC
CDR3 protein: CASSVAGGHYNEQFF

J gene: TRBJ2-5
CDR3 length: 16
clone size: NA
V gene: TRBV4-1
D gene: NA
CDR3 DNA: TGCGCCAGCAGCCAAGAGCTTAGGGCGGGCCGGGTCGGCCAGTACTTC
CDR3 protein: CASSQELRAGRVGQYF

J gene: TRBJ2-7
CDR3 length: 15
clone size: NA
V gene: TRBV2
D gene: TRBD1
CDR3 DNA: TGTGCCAGCAGTGACCCTGGACAGGTTTCCTACGAGCAGTACTTC
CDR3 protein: CASSDPGQVSYEQYF

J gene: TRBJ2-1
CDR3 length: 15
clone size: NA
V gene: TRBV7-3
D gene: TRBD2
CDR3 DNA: TGTGCCAGCTCACCTCGGACTAGCGGCCCCAATGAGCAGTTCTTC
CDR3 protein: CASSPRTSGPNEQFF

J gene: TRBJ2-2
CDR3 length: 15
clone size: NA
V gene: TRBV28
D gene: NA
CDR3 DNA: TGTGCCAGCCGGTCGACCCAGGCGAACACCGGGGAGCTGTTTTTT
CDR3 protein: CASRSTQANTGELFF

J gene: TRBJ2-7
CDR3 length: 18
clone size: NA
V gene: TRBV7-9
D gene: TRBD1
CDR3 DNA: TGTGCCAGCAGCCCGCCGCCGGGACAGGGACTTCTAAAGGGCGAGCAGTACTTC
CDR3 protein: CASSPPPGQGLLKGEQYF

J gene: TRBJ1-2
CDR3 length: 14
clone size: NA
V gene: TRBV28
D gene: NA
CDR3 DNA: TGTGCCAGCAGTTTATTCGGGGGGAACTATGGCTACACCTTC
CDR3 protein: CASSLFGGNYGYTF

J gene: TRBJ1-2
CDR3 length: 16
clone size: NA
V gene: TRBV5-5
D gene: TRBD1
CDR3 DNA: TGTGCCAGCAGCGACAGGGCCCCTGACGGTGACTATGGCTACACCTTC
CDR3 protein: CASSDRAPDGDYGYTF

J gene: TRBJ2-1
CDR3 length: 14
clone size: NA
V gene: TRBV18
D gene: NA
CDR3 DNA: TGTGCCAGCTCACCACAGTCAAGGGGCAATGAGCAGTTCTTC
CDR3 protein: CASSPQSRGNEQFF

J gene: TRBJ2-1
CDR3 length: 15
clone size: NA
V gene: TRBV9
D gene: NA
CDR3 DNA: TGTGCCAGCAGCGTTACTCTACAGGGAGCTAATGAGCAGTTCTTC
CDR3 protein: CASSVTLQGANEQFF

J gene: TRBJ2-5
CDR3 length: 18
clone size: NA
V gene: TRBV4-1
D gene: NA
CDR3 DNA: TGCGCCAGCAGCCAAGTCTTCCCGAGGACGGGGGAACAAGAGACCCAGTACTTC
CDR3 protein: CASSQVFPRTGEQETQYF

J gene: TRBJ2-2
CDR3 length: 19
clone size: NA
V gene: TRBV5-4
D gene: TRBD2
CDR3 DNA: TGTGCCAGCAGCCCTTGGGGAGGGCAGCGGGGGGAATTCACCGGGGAGCTGTTTTTT
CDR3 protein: CASSPWGGQRGEFTGELFF

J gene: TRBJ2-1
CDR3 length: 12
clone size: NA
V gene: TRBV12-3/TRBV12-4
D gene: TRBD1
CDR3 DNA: TGTGCCAGCCACAGGGGCAACAATGAGCAGTTCTTC
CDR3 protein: CASHRGNNEQFF

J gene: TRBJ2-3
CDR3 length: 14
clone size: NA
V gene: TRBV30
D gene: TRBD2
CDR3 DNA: TGTGCCTGGACCGCGGGAGGGGGCACAGATACGCAGTATTTT
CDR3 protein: CAWTAGGGTDTQYF

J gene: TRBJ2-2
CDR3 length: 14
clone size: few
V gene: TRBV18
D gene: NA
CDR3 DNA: TGTGCCAGCTCCCCTACAGGTACAGACGGGGAGCTGTTTTTT
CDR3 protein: CASSPTGTDGELFF

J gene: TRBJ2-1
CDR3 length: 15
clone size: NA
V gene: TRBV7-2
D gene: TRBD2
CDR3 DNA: TGTGCCAGCAGCTTAGTCGCTAGCGGGAACAATGAGCAGTTCTTC
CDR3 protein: CASSLVASGNNEQFF

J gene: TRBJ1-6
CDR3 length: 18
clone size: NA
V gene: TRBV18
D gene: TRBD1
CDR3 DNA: TGTGCCAGCTCACCTACAGATGCGGGACAGGGGGCCCGATCACCCCTCCACTTT
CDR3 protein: CASSPTDAGQGARSPLHF

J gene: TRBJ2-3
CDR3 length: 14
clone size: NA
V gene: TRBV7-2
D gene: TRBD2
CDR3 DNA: TGTGCCAGCAGCATAAGCGGGATAGGGGATACGCAGTATTTT
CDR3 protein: CASSISGIGDTQYF

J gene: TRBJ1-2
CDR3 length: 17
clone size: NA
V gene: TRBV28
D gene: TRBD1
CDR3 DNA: TGTGCCAGCACCCCCGCCCCAAGACAGGGGGCTAACTATGGCTACACCTTC
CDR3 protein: CASTPAPRQGANYGYTF

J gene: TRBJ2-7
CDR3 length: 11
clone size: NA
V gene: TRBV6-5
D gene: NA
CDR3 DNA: TGTGCCAGCAGTTACCTAGGCGAGCAGTACTTC
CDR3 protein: CASSYLGEQYF

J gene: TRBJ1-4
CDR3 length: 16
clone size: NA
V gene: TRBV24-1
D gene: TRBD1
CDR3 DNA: TGTGCCACCAGTGATAACCGACAGGGGGAGGATGAAAAACTGTTTTTT
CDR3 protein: CATSDNRQGEDEKLFF

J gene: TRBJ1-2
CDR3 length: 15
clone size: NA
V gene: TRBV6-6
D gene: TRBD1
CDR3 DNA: TGTGCCAGCAGTTTCGGACAGGTGATCCCCTATGGCTACACCTTC
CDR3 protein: CASSFGQVIPYGYTF

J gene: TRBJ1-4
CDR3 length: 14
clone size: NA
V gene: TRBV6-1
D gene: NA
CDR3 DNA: TGTGCCAGCAGTGAAGGGGTGACGGGTACAAAACTGTTTTTT
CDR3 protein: CASSEGVTGTKLFF

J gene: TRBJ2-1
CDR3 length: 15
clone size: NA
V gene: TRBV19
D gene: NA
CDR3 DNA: TGTGCCAGTAGTATATGGGCGGGGTCTAGCAATGAGCAGTTCTTC
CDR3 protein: CASSIWAGSSNEQFF

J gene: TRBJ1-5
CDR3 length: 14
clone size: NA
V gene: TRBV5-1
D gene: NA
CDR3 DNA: TGCGCCAGCAGCTTGGTTTCCGGCAATCAGCCCCAGCATTTT
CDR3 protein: CASSLVSGNQPQHF

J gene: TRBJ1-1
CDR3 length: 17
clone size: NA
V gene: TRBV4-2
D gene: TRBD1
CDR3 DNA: TGTGCCAGCAGCCCCCCTCGACAGGGGGCGAGTAGCACTGAAGCTTTCTTT
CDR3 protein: CASSPPRQGASSTEAFF

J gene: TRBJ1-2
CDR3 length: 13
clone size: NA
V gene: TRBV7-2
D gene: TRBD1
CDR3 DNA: TGTGCCAGCAGCGCGGGACAGGGTCTCGGCTACACCTTC
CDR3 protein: CASSAGQGLGYTF

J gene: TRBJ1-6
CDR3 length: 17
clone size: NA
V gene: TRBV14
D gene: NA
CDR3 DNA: TGTGCCAGCAGCCAAGACGGGCCCGGACAGCTTAATTCACCCCTCCACTTT
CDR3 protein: CASSQDGPGQLNSPLHF

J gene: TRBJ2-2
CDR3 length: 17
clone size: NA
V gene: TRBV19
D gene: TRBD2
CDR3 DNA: TGTGCCAGTAGTAATAGGCTCACGGGGGGGAACACCGGGGAGCTGTTTTTT
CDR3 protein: CASSNRLTGGNTGELFF

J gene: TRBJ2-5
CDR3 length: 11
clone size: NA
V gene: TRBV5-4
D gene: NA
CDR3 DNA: TGTGCCAGCGGAGGGCAGGAGACCCAGTACTTC
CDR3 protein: CASGGQETQYF

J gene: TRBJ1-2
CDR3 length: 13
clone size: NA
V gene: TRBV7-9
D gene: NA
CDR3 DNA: TGTGCCAGCAGCTCACAAGGAGGGACTGGCTACACCTTC
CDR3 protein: CASSSQGGTGYTF